The text below deals with one T cell receptor (beta chain). This clonotype was seen repeatedly, ten times or more. Which antigen it targets is not known. Base qualities are not provided; no much larger clone lies one nucleotide away. CDR3 length: 14 amino acids, cysteine to phenylalanine. Just CDR3 DNA is preserved here, 42 bases in frame from base 1. V sheds 0 bases and J sheds 2 bases, leaving 9 bases between their ends. Sequences SGDLS (CDR1) and YYNGEE (CDR2) are obtained from the germline V gene. This specimen comes from a study of CD8 T cells in ankylosing spondylitis (dated 2017 in TCRdb). In the study overall: The study set out to find disease-linked TCR variants by profiling T cell receptor beta repertoires in ankylosing spondylitis patients and healthy donors. In total, the full study cohort was made up of roughly 110 healthy donors and about two dozen ankylosing spondylitis patients. Peripheral blood was sampled, and synovial fluid was also collected from ankylosing spondylitis patients.

Points the paper makes about the study in general: Some motif variants were previously reported in synovial fluid and blood of reactive arthritis patients, suggesting common disease-initiation mechanisms. Blood from ankylosing spondylitis patients appeared to be characterized by a TCR beta motif composed of eight highly homologous amino acid variants. The disease-linked clones were reported as significantly enriched in matched synovial fluid samples from ankylosing spondylitis patients. The disease-linked clones showed a CD8+ phenotype and occurred at relatively low frequencies in peripheral blood.

TCRdb records Illumina HiSeq 2500 as the sequencer. Quantitative 5'-RACE with molecular barcodes was used to prepare TCR beta libraries. The study's own analysis went as follows. Disease-linked TCR variants were identified with a new computational method built on a probabilistic model of VDJ rearrangement. TCRdb's own reprocessing of the public reads used fastp at Q25 and MiXCR and kept productive beta chains. Every distinct CDR3 protein forms one entry, paired with its most common genes and DNA. It is TCRdb's table, rather than the study itself, that gives the V and J calls and clone size. Counted in this sample were 330,000 or so distinct CDR3 sequences; around 8% of them appeared once. The leading ten clones occupy roughly 15% of the sample.

Sequenced material: blood, either unsorted or a sorted T cell fraction (not recorded which). This TCR was sampled from a male donor with ankylosing spondylitis. This chain joins TRBV9 to TRBJ2-7; a tentative D match to TRBD1 spans 5 bases. At the DNA level, the sequence is TGTGCCAGCAGCGTAGATCAGGGCGCCTACGAGCAGTACTTC. Translated, it reads CASSVDQGAYEQYF.